This TCR beta chain is from a study of Graves' ophthalmopathy and Graves' hyperthyroidism. Study details: There was a collection of peripheral blood at initial diagnosis, before any treatment.

Germline CDR1 SGHTA, CDR2 FQGNSA. The CDR3 is 17 residues long. The V and J ends lost 1 base and 3 bases, in that order; junction bases with no gene match: 10. Investigators amplified TCR beta CDR3 regions from RNA transcripts. RT-PCR with HTBI primers came first, then second-round multiplex PCR. TCRdb passed the multiplex PCR reads through MiXCR, listing each CDR3 protein once. The sample lists 650,000 to 800,000 distinct CDR3 sequences; over 40% were seen once. Study conclusions and caveats: Blood samples also showed most expanded thyroid clonotypes exceeding 0.001 frequency. Distinction of ophthalmopathy from stable hyperthyroidism by a 13-signature model reached 85% to 90% sensitivity and 81.08% specificity.

Diagnoses were established from clinical symptoms, serum thyroxine, TRAb, thyroid ultrasound and orbital computed tomography. With respect to this clonotype: The antigen remains unidentified.

The V gene is TRBV7-2, the J gene TRBJ2-7, with 9 bases matching TRBD1. The sequence derives from an adult man with Graves' ophthalmopathy. The specimen was peripheral blood. CDR3 in DNA: TGTGCCAGCAGCTTAGGGCCCACGGGACAGGGAGGCTACGAGCAGTACTTC. It yields the protein CASSLGPTGQGGYEQYF.